This T cell receptor (beta chain) comes out of a study of blood T cell repertoires in COVID-19. Study information: Sample material is recorded as cDNA or gDNA derived from T cells, B-cell-depleted T cells, or PBMCs.

In germline, CDR1 is SNHLY, CDR2 FYNNEI. The CDR3 has 16 residues. Trimming removed 4 bases from V and 0 bases from J, with 13 bases in between. Only in-frame clones appear in the TCRdb table, and some are missing; sequencing was by immunoSEQ multiplex PCR. In the table there are fewer than 150,000 clones, about 84% of which are singletons. This chain uses TRBV2 with TRBJ1-5; tentatively, D is TRBD1 (5 bases). Sequencing was performed on PBMCs or T cells enriched from blood (not recorded which). The receptor's source is a young woman who had been exposed to COVID-19. The CDR3 here is CASSVRGLLSNQPQHF. For the CDR3, the DNA is TGTGCCAGCAGTGTACGGGGACTCCTTAGCAATCAGCCCCAGCATTTT.